The 23 T cell receptor beta chains below all came from one sample that was sequenced in a study of somatic mutations in cytotoxic T cells in rheumatoid arthritis. The method was immunoSEQ multiplex PCR; TCRdb's version includes in-frame clones alone and lacks a portion of them. The table has about 14,000 clones, around 77% seen once; the top ten hold about 15%. Sequenced input: CD8+ T cells sorted from blood. The source is an adult with rheumatoid arthritis.

This clone rates as medium-sized. The chain links TRBV5-8 to TRBJ1-4; a possible D gene is TRBD1 (6 bases). The V end lost 4 bases, the J end lost 4 bases, and 11 bases lay between the germline ends. Germline CDR1 is SGHTS and CDR2 is YDEGEE. There are 14 residues in the CDR3. The CDR3 loop reads CASSPDSYNEKLFF. As DNA, the CDR3 is TGTGCCAGCAGCCCGGACAGCTATAATGAAAAACTGTTTTTT. Using reference TRBV5-8 and TRBJ1-4 for the parts outside the CDR3, the full variable domain is EAGVTQSPTHLIKTRGQQATLRCSPISGHTSVYWYQQALGLGLQFLLWYDEGEERNRGNFPPRFSGRQFPNYSSELNVNALELEDSALYLCASSPDSYNEKLFFGSGTQLSVL.

CDR3 sequence: CASSEEGRGYNQPQHF. The CDR3 DNA reads TGTGCCAGCAGTGAAGAGGGACGCGGGTACAATCAGCCCCAGCATTTT. The rearrangement links TRBV6-1 to TRBJ1-5; D is possibly TRBD1 (5 bases). The germline V and J ends were trimmed by 1 base and 3 bases, with 13 bases remaining between them. The V gene's germline CDR1 is MNHNS and CDR2 SASEGT. The CDR3 has 16 residues.

The gene calls are TRBV7-9 and TRBJ2-5; 8 nucleotides align to TRBD1. This CDR3 is 15 amino acids long. The V segment lost 5 bases and the J segment 3 bases; nucleotides outside the gene matches: 8. CDR1 is SEHNR and CDR2 is FQNEAQ in the germline V gene (reference sequence). The CDR3, as DNA: TGTGCCAGCAGCACAGGGGGTTCCTTGAAAGAGACCCAGTACTTC. Translation: CASSTGGSLKETQYF.

The chain carries TRBV7-6 and TRBJ1-2, with a weak D call TRBD1 (6 bases). Deletions cut 4 bases from V and 8 bases from J, with 14 bases between. CDR1 and CDR2 (germline): SGHVS, FNYEAQ. The CDR3 covers 13 residues. Written as DNA, the CDR3 is TGTGCCAGCAGCTCAACCGCCGGGACAGGCTACACCTTC. It translates to CASSSTAGTGYTF. The full variable domain, with the rest looked up from reference TRBV7-6 and TRBJ1-2, is GAGVSQSPRYKVTKRGQDVALRCDPISGHVSLYWYRQALGQGPEFLTYFNYEAQQDKSGLPNDRFSAERPEGSISTLTIQRTEQRDSAMYRCASSSTAGTGYTFGSGTRLTVV.

The DNA of the CDR3 is TGTGCCAGCAGTCCCTTTGCTCAGGGACGGGGCTACGAGCAGTACTTC. It encodes CASSPFAQGRGYEQYF. This chain connects TRBV2 to TRBJ2-7; the D gene could be TRBD1 or TRBD2 (5 bases each). Deletions cut 5 bases from V and 3 bases from J, with 20 bases between. Germline loops: CDR1 SNHLY, CDR2 FYNNEI. The CDR3 is made up of 16 amino acids.

This CDR3 is CASSEDRRGNTIYF. The CDR3 nucleotides read TGTGCCAGCAGCGAAGACAGGAGGGGAAACACCATATATTTT. This sequence joins TRBV13 and TRBJ1-3; tentatively, D is TRBD1 (6 bases). The CDR3 sequence is 14 residues long. V lost 5 bases and J 4 bases, leaving 12 bases between the germline ends. Germline CDR1 and CDR2: PRHDT and FYEKMQ (reference sequence).

This sequence joins TRBV27 and TRBJ1-6; TRBD1 matches 7 bases. This CDR3 is built from 13 residues. The V gene end was trimmed by 3 bases and the J gene end by 10 bases; junction bases not matched to a gene: 3. CDR1 is MNHEY and CDR2 is SMNVEV in the germline V gene (reference sequence). The CDR3 spells CASSLKGASPLHF. The DNA of the CDR3 is TGTGCCAGCAGTTTGAAGGGGGCATCACCCCTCCACTTT.

The chain uses TRBV5-5 and TRBJ1-2; D unclear. Germline values: CDR1 SGHKS, CDR2 YYEKEE (reference sequence). CDR3 length: 12 amino acids. V shed 0 bases and J shed 7 bases, with 7 bases lying between them. The CDR3, as DNA: TGTGCCAGCAGCTTGGGAGATGGTGGCTACACCTTC. Amino acids: CASSLGDGGYTF.

J is TRBJ1-6 and V is TRBV9; D is perhaps TRBD1 (5 bases). CDR1 and CDR2 from the germline V gene are SGDLS and YYNGEE. V dropped 3 bases and J dropped 7 bases, with 11 bases sitting between them. The CDR3 extends over 14 amino acids. As DNA, the CDR3 is TGTGCCAGCAGCGCCGACAGTTGGAATTCACCCCTCCACTTT. The encoded protein is CASSADSWNSPLHF.

The chain joins TRBV6-6 to TRBJ1-1; TRBD1 aligns across 7 bases. Trimming took 6 bases from V and 4 from J; bases not matched to a gene: 8. CDR1 is MNHNY, CDR2 SVGAGI, per germline (reference sequence). The CDR3 spans 14 residues. The CDR3 DNA follows: TGTGCCAGCAGCTATACAGGGGAAGGCACTGAAGCTTTCTTT. Translation: CASSYTGEGTEAFF.

The genes are TRBV27 and TRBJ2-1; 9 bases align to TRBD2. CDR3 length: 16 residues. Germline lookup yields CDR1 MNHEY and CDR2 SMNVEV (reference sequence). V lost 4 bases and J lost 0; bases outside the gene matches: 4. CDR3 loop: CASSSGLAGSYNEQFF. Written as DNA, the CDR3 is TGTGCCAGCAGTTCGGGACTAGCAGGCTCCTACAATGAGCAGTTCTTC.

The chain combines TRBV15 with TRBJ2-3, with a possible D match to TRBD2 (5 bases). The CDR3 is made up of 14 amino acids. V was shortened by 3 bases and J by 4 bases, with 11 bases between the two germline ends. Germline CDR1 is LNHNV and CDR2 is YYDKDF (reference sequence). Written as DNA, the CDR3 is TGTGCCACCAGCAGTATGAGCGGTGCAGATACGCAGTATTTT. It translates to CATSSMSGADTQYF.

J is TRBJ2-5 and V is TRBV5-4; 7 nucleotides agree with TRBD1. Trimming cost V 7 bases and J 4 bases; bases outside gene matches: 7. The CDR3 totals 13 residues. Germline V gene lookup returns CDR1 SGHNT and CDR2 YYREEE (reference sequence). Here the CDR3 DNA reads TGTGCCAGCGTAGACAGGGACGGAGAGACCCAGTACTTC. Its protein product is CASVDRDGETQYF.

The chain is built from TRBV27 and TRBJ2-1, with 7 positions matching TRBD1. The CDR3 length is 16 residues. CDR1 MNHEY and CDR2 SMNVEV come from the germline V gene (reference sequence). V shed 1 base and J 8 bases; nucleotides not matched to a gene: 11. The CDR3 protein is CASSLFGEGGVDEQFF. The CDR3 DNA reads TGTGCCAGCAGTTTATTCGGTGAAGGGGGCGTCGATGAGCAGTTCTTC.

The chain has TRBV2 and TRBJ2-5; D unresolved. The CDR3 contains 17 residues. Germline loops: CDR1 SNHLY, CDR2 FYNNEI. V was trimmed by 7 bases and J by 2 bases, leaving 23 bases between them. CDR3 loop: CASTISTRTANQETQYF. The CDR3 DNA reads TGTGCCAGCACTATTTCTACGCGGACGGCAAATCAAGAGACCCAGTACTTC. Full variable domain (missing parts from reference TRBV2 and TRBJ2-5): EPEVTQTPSHQVTQMGQEVILRCVPISNHLYFYWYRQILGQKVEFLVSFYNNEISEKSEIFDDQFSVERPDGSNFTLKIRSTKLEDSAMYFCASTISTRTANQETQYFGPGTRLLVL.

This clone has just a few counts. The genes are TRBV7-9 and TRBJ1-3; 9 bases are a match to TRBD1. The junction had 6 bases not matched to a gene; V was cut back by 4 bases and J by 2 bases. This CDR3 has 16 residues. The V gene's germline CDR1 is SEHNR and CDR2 FQNEAQ (reference sequence). The CDR3 reads CASSSFGQGTGNTIYF. CDR3 sequence (DNA): TGTGCCAGCAGCTCGTTTGGACAGGGGACTGGAAACACCATATATTTT. Variable domain in full (rest from reference TRBV7-9 and TRBJ1-3): DTGVSQNPRHKITKRGQNVTFRCDPISEHNRLYWYRQTLGQGPEFLTYFQNEAQLEKSRLLSDRFSAERPKGSFSTLEIQRTEQGDSAMYLCASSSFGQGTGNTIYFGEGSWLTVV.

The chain recombines TRBV9 with TRBJ2-3, with 16 bases aligning to TRBD2. V gave up 4 bases and J gave up 4 bases; unmatched junction bases: 6. The CDR3 runs 17 residues. The germline CDR1 and CDR2 sequences are SGDLS and YYNGEE. CDR3 residues: CASSPGLAGGLSDTQYF. CDR3 coding DNA: TGTGCCAGCAGCCCGGGACTAGCGGGGGGGCTTTCAGATACGCAGTATTTT.

The J gene is TRBJ1-2, the V gene TRBV2; D might be TRBD1 (6 bases). The germline gives CDR1 SNHLY, CDR2 FYNNEI. The CDR3 has 13 amino acids. The CDR3 sequence: CVRRDIPNYGYTF. CDR3 DNA: TGTGTCCGACGGGACATCCCTAACTATGGCTACACCTTC. The full variable domain, its missing parts supplied by reference TRBV2 and TRBJ1-2, is EPEVTQTPSHQVTQMGQEVILRCVPISNHLYFYWYRQILGQKVEFLVSFYNNEISEKSEIFDDQFSVERPDGSNFTLKIRSTKLEDSAMYFCVRRDIPNYGYTFGSGTRLTVV.

This clone is medium-sized. The chain has TRBV9 and TRBJ2-2, with TRBD2 matching 8 bases. Per germline, CDR1 SGDLS and CDR2 YYNGEE. V was pared by 4 bases and J by 4 bases, with 6 bases of the junction left unmatched. This CDR3 is 15 amino acids long. CDR3 in amino acids: CASSSREGRTGELFF. The DNA for the CDR3 is TGTGCCAGCAGCTCACGGGAGGGGCGCACCGGGGAGCTGTTTTTT.

This clone was counted between two and nine times. V gene TRBV4-1 combines with J gene TRBJ1-5; no definite D call. The ends were cut back, 4 bases at V and 1 base at J, with 11 bases in the middle. In germline, CDR1 is MGHRA, CDR2 YSYEKL. The CDR3 runs 15 residues. The CDR3 sequence: CASSRVVDSNQPQHF. The CDR3 nucleotides read TGCGCCAGCAGCCGCGTCGTGGACAGCAATCAGCCCCAGCATTTT.

The chain has TRBV15 and TRBJ1-5; TRBD1 matches 12 bases. Germline CDR1 and CDR2: LNHNV and YYDKDF (reference sequence). V was clipped by 5 bases and J by 4 bases; unmatched bases: 3. This CDR3 contains 15 residues. DNA for the CDR3: TGTGCCACCAGCCGGGACAGGGGGCGAAATCAGCCCCAGCATTTT. It is translated as CATSRDRGRNQPQHF.

In its sample, this clone was seen a few times. Other DNA sequences in the sample encode the same CDR3. The rearrangement joins TRBV6-1 to TRBJ1-5; the match to TRBD1 covers 7 bases. The V gene's germline CDR1 is MNHNS and CDR2 SASEGT. CDR3 length: 14 amino acids. With V trimmed by 7 bases and J by 4 bases, 7 bases remained unmatched. In DNA, the CDR3 is TGTGCCAGCAAACTGACAGGGTCAAATCAGCCCCAGCATTTT. Its translation: CASKLTGSNQPQHF.

The V call is TRBV6-1, the J call TRBJ1-2; 10 nucleotides line up with TRBD1. J gave up 0 bases and V 3 bases, and 7 bases lay outside the gene matches. Germline V gives CDR1 MNHNS, CDR2 SASEGT. The CDR3 consists of 17 residues. The CDR3 region has the DNA TGTGCCAGCAGTGACCGGGACAGGGGTCTAGCTAACTATGGCTACACCTTC. This translates into CASSDRDRGLANYGYTF.